The T cell receptor (beta chain) described here comes from a study of cytomegalovirus exposure and HLA in healthy donors. In the PCR, 60 Vbeta and 13 Jbeta primers were used. Using immunoSEQ multiplex PCR, the repertoire was profiled, and TCRdb retains in-frame clones only, with some absent. The sample yields about 76,000 clones, approximately 72% seen once. Worth noting for this clone: Its antigen is not known.

Whole-study results and caveats: Roughly uniform depth of sequencing across donors was assumed in presence/absence analyses. In a later analysis, HLA-associated beta chains showed higher expansion and lower generation probabilities than comparable chains.

V lost 2 bases to trimming and J lost 7 bases, with 14 bases between them. Germline CDR1 reads LNHDA; CDR2 reads SQIVND (reference sequence). There are 14 residues in the CDR3. The chain joins TRBV19 to TRBJ1-1; D is possibly TRBD1 (6 bases). Sequences were obtained from PBMCs. The source is a woman in her forties in good health and CMV-seropositive. CDR3 DNA: TGTGCCAGTAGTATAAGGAACAGGGCCAATGAAGCTTTCTTT. It codes for CASSIRNRANEAFF.